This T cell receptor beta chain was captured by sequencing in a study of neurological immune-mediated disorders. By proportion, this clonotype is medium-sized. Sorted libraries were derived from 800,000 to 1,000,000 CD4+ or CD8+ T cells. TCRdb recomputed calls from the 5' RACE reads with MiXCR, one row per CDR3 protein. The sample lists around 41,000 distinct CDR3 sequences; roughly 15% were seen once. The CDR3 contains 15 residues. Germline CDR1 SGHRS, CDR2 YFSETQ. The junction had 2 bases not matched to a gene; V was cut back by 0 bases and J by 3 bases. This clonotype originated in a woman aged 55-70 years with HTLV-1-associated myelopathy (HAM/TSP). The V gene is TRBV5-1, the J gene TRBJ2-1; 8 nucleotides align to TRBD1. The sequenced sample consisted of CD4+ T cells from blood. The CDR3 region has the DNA TGCGCCAGCAGCTTGGGGGACAGGAACTACAATGAGCAGTTCTTC. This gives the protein CASSLGDRNYNEQFF.